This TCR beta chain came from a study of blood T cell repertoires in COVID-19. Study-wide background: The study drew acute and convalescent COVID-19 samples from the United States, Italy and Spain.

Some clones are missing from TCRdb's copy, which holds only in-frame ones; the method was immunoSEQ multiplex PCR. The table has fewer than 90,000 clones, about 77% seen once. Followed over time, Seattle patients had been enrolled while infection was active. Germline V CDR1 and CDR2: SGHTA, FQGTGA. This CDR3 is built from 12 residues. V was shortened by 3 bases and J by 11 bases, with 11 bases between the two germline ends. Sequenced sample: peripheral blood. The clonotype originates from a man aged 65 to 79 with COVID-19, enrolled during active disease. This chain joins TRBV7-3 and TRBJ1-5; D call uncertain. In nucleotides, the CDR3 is TGTGCCAGCAGCTTCGACCGCCGGGCCCAGCATTTT. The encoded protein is CASSFDRRAQHF. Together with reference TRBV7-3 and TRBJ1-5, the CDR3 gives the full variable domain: GAGVSQTPSNKVTEKGKYVELRCDPISGHTALYWYRQSLGQGPEFLIYFQGTGAADDSGLPNDRFFAVRPEGSVSTLKIQRTERGDSAVYLCASSFDRRAQHFGDGTRLSIL.